Shown below are 13 T cell receptor beta chains from a single sample sequenced in a study of vaccination effects on CD4 cells after COVID-19. The data were produced by immunoSEQ multiplex PCR, yet TCRdb's version contains in-frame clones alone and is incomplete. The sample carries over 25,000 clones, almost 80% recorded once. Antigen specificity for these receptors is unknown. After expansion with viral peptide pools in the ViraFEST assay, antigen-specific CD4+ T cells were sequenced. Isolating CD4+ T cells followed 9 to 10 days of culture. Either the BNT162b2 or mRNA-1273 vaccine was given to participants in two doses. Here the sequenced sample was CD4+ T cells from PBMCs cultured with SARS-CoV-2 spike peptides, taken after COVID-19 vaccination. The receptors derive from a human donor who received a COVID-19 vaccine. Some clones in this sample may be carry-over from other donors' samples.

DNA of the CDR3: TGTGCCAGCTCACCTAGACAGGGGGTGAGTGAGCAGTTCTTC. Translation gives CASSPRQGVSEQFF. The J gene is TRBJ2-1, the V gene TRBV18; 9 nucleotides line up with TRBD1. V lost 3 bases, J lost 9 bases, and 6 bases stayed unmatched. CDR1 KGHSH and CDR2 LQKENI come from the germline V gene. The length of the CDR3 is 14 residues.

This clone was recorded a few times. The rearrangement links TRBV18 to TRBJ1-5; no firm D call. Trimming removed 3 bases at V and 0 bases at J, with 9 bases between. CDR1 and CDR2 from the germline V gene are KGHSH and LQKENI. This CDR3 has 15 residues. CDR3 in amino acids: CASSPDQHSNQPQHF. The DNA of the CDR3 is TGTGCCAGCTCACCGGACCAACATAGCAATCAGCCCCAGCATTTT.

This clone has only a few counts. CDR3 in DNA: TGTGCCATCAGTGAGAGGGAGGGGAATAATTCACCCCTCCACTTT. Amino acid sequence: CAISEREGNNSPLHF. The chain carries TRBV10-3 and TRBJ1-6; D might be TRBD1 (5 bases). The germline V gene has CDR1 ENHRY and CDR2 SYGVKD. V was trimmed by 2 bases and J by 5 bases, leaving 10 bases between them. There are 15 residues in the CDR3.

The chain joins TRBV5-4 to TRBJ1-1, with a possible D match to TRBD1 (5 bases). Between the trimmed V and J ends, which lost 1 base and 11 bases, there was a span of 18 bases. The CDR3 spans 14 residues. Looked up from germline, CDR1 is SGHNT and CDR2 is YYREEE (reference sequence). CDR3 bases: TGTGCCAGCAGCTTGCCTTGGGATGGGGGAAGCGCTTTCTTT. It specifies CASSLPWDGGSAFF.

A few counts support this clone. In nucleotides, the CDR3 is TGTGCCAGCAGCAAACAGTTGGTGGTTGGCTACACCTTC. Encoded protein: CASSKQLVVGYTF. The gene calls are TRBV7-2 and TRBJ1-2; no firm D call. CDR3 length: 13 residues. Germline lookup yields CDR1 SGHTA and CDR2 FQGNSA. V shed 5 bases and J shed 7 bases, with 14 bases lying between them.

This clone has more than one count but fewer than ten. This chain uses TRBV18 with TRBJ2-7; D may correspond to TRBD1 or TRBD2 (5 bases each). Germline V gene sequence: CDR1 KGHSH, CDR2 LQKENI. Trimming cost V 5 bases and J 0 bases, with 17 bases left between them. The CDR3 has 16 residues. CDR3 sequence reads: CASSRDQGSSSYEQYV. The DNA for the CDR3 is TGTGCCAGCTCAAGGGACCAGGGCTCCAGCTCCTACGAGCAGTACGTC.

This clone was counted once. In nucleotides, the CDR3 is TGTGCCAGCAGTTACAGAGGTTATGAGCAGTTCTTC. Translation gives CASSYRGYEQFF. The rearrangement uses TRBV6-2 or TRBV6-3 and TRBJ2-1; D is unresolved. Germline assignment: CDR1 MNHEY and CDR2 SVGEGT. The CDR3 contains 12 residues. The V and J ends lost 2 bases and 8 bases respectively, with 7 bases between them.

This chain connects TRBV2 to TRBJ1-1; D might be TRBD1 (6 bases). Germline values: CDR1 SNHLY, CDR2 FYNNEI. Trimming took off 3 bases at V and 5 bases at J, with 13 bases between the two ends. This CDR3 comprises 14 residues. The CDR3 DNA follows: TGTGCCAGCAGTGATCCAGGGGAGAGGACTGAAGCTTTCTTT. Its protein is CASSDPGERTEAFF.

This chain connects TRBV5-4 to TRBJ1-4, with 7 bases lining up with TRBD1. Germline V gene lookup returns CDR1 SGHNT and CDR2 YYREEE (reference sequence). Trimming removed 4 bases from V and 0 bases from J; junction bases left unmatched: 6. The CDR3 sequence is 16 residues long. The CDR3 region is CASSRTGDATNEKLFF. Written as DNA, the CDR3 is TGTGCCAGCAGCAGAACAGGGGACGCAACTAATGAAAAACTGTTTTTT.

The gene calls are TRBV29-1 and TRBJ2-3, with D perhaps matching TRBD2 (5 bases). CDR1 and CDR2 from the germline V gene are SQVTM and ANQGSEA. The CDR3 covers 13 residues. Between the trimmed V and J ends, which lost 4 bases and 4 bases, there was a span of 12 bases. CDR3 sequence reads: CSVASGVADTQYF. The CDR3 DNA follows: TGCAGCGTTGCGTCCGGGGTGGCAGATACGCAGTATTTT.

The chain uses TRBV7-3 and TRBJ1-2, with a possible D match to TRBD1 (6 bases). The germline gives CDR1 SGHTA, CDR2 FQGTGA. V lost 1 base and J lost 6, with 12 bases in between. The CDR3 contains 14 residues. This CDR3 is CASSLNSGEDGYTF. Here the CDR3 DNA reads TGTGCCAGCAGCTTAAATTCAGGGGAGGATGGCTACACCTTC.

The gene calls are TRBV2 and TRBJ1-4; 9 bases align to TRBD1. The CDR3 is 14 residues long. CDR1 is SNHLY and CDR2 is FYNNEI in the germline V gene. After removal of 6 bases from V and 11 bases from J, the junction contained 10 bases not matched to a gene. The CDR3 region has the DNA TGTGCCAGCAGGCGCGGGACAGGGCAGTGGAAACTGTTTTTT. Translating gives CASRRGTGQWKLFF.

The V gene is TRBV29-1, the J gene TRBJ1-5, with TRBD1 matching 10 bases. Losses at the gene ends were 7 bases for V and 6 bases for J; bases not matched to a gene: 15. This CDR3 spans 16 amino acids. Germline CDR1 is SQVTM and CDR2 is ANQGSEA. CDR3 DNA sequence: TGCAGCGAGGAGACAGGGGGCTACATCCGCAGTCAGCCCCAGCATTTT. Its protein product is CSEETGGYIRSQPQHF.